The T cell receptor beta chain described here comes from a study of cytomegalovirus exposure and HLA in healthy donors. Primers included in the PCR were 60 Vbeta and 13 Jbeta primers. The protocol was immunoSEQ multiplex PCR, while the TCRdb copy is restricted to in-frame clones and leaves out a portion. The sample has approximately 89,000 clones, roughly 76% seen once. For this clone: Antigen unknown.

This CDR3 region has 14 residues. J lost 4 bases, V lost 6 bases, and 6 bases had no gene match. In germline, CDR1 is MDHEN, CDR2 SYDVKM. Study-level points and caveats: Immune exposure was documented only through CMV serostatus. Presence/absence analyses supposed approximately even sequencing depth among donors. Some 17,000 TCR beta sequences were associated with HLA alleles at 0.05 false discovery rate in a later analysis. With later analysis, a missense DCLRE1C variant became linked to TCR beta V- and J-gene trimming.

The sequence derives from a female donor in good health and CMV-seronegative. The sequenced sample was PBMCs. V gene TRBV28 combines with J gene TRBJ2-7, with 10 bases that match TRBD1. This chain's CDR3 is CASRLVGQGYEQYF. CDR3 nucleotides: TGTGCCAGCAGATTAGTGGGACAGGGGTACGAGCAGTACTTC.